This T cell receptor (beta chain) was identified during a study of T-cell reconstitution after alpha-beta-depleted transplantation in children. There are a few counts of this clonotype. Researchers prepared the TCRbeta library using unique molecular identifiers, the study reports. Via MiXCR, TCRdb re-called the PCR reads, giving one row per CDR3 protein. The sample lists about 400,000 distinct CDR3 sequences, about 16% occurring once. This receptor was taken from a boy in the first two years of life who had a stem cell transplant for Wiskott-Aldrich syndrome, so the T cells may come from the graft donor. This material consisted of PBMCs, mostly from graft donor cells, taken 360 days after TCRalphabeta/CD19-depleted stem cell transplant.

CDR3 nucleotide sequence: TGTGCCAGCAGCTTAATTCGGGGGGTCACAGATACGCAGTATTTT. Amino acids: CASSLIRGVTDTQYF. This sequence joins TRBV7-9 and TRBJ2-3, with 7 nucleotides matching TRBD2. CDR1 and CDR2 (germline): SEHNR, FQNEAQ (reference sequence). V shed 2 bases and J 2 bases; nucleotides not matched to a gene: 4. The CDR3 runs to 15 residues.